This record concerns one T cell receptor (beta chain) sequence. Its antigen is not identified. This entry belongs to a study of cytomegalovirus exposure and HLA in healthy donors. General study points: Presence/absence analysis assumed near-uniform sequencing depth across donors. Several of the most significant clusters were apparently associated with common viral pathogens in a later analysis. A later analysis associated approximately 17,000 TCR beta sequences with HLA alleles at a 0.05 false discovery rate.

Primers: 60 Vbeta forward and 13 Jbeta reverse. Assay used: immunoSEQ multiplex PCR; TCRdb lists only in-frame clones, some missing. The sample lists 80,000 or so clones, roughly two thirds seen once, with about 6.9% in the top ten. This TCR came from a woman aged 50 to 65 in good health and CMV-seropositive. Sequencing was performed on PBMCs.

The chain's CDR3 is CASSLWGGARDEQFF. CDR3 coding DNA: TGTGCCAGCAGCTTATGGGGAGGGGCAAGGGATGAGCAGTTCTTC. The genes are TRBV7-8 and TRBJ2-1; 7 bases align to TRBD2. The ends lost 2 bases at V and 8 bases at J; junction bases unmatched: 9. This CDR3 has 15 amino acids. Germline CDR1 reads SGHVS; CDR2 reads FQNEAQ.